These 22 T cell receptor beta chains share one sample of origin, sequenced in a study of blood T cell repertoires in COVID-19. Method: immunoSEQ multiplex PCR; TCRdb's copy keeps in-frame clones and lacks some. The table has around 250,000 clones, 75% to 90% seen once. The sample consisted of PBMCs or T cells enriched from blood (not recorded which). The source is a woman in her forties or fifties who had recovered from COVID-19.

The rearrangement joins TRBV14 to TRBJ2-7, with 7 bases identical to TRBD2. Germline V gives CDR1 SGHDN, CDR2 FVKESK. The CDR3 is 14 amino acids. With V trimmed by 1 base and J by 0 bases, 0 bases remained unmatched. DNA of the CDR3: TGTGCCAGCAGCCAAGGGGGGGGCTCCTACGAGCAGTACTTC. This encodes CASSQGGGSYEQYF.

The chain uses TRBV5-1 and TRBJ2-2, with TRBD2 matching over 8 bases. J gave up 0 bases and V 4 bases, and 2 bases lay outside the gene matches. CDR3 length: 15 residues. The germline gives CDR1 SGHRS, CDR2 YFSETQ. The CDR3: CASSTLAANTGELFF. The CDR3 DNA reads TGCGCCAGCAGCACACTAGCGGCGAACACCGGGGAGCTGTTTTTT.

The V and J genes are TRBV13 and TRBJ2-6; D might be TRBD1 (6 bases). Trimming stripped 3 bases from V and 2 bases from J, with 8 bases between. CDR3 size: 15 residues. The V gene's germline CDR1 is PRHDT and CDR2 FYEKMQ (reference sequence). CDR3 in DNA: TGTGCCAGCAGCTTCACAGGGACTGGGGCCAACGTCCTGACTTTC. Translation: CASSFTGTGANVLTF.

In DNA, the CDR3 is TGTGCCAGCAGCAACCAGGGCTACACCTTC. Protein: CASSNQGYTF. The V call is TRBV28, the J call TRBJ1-2; no clear D. Per the germline V gene, CDR1 is MDHEN and CDR2 is SYDVKM. Trimming stripped 6 bases from V and 8 bases from J, with 7 bases between. The CDR3 is 10 amino acids.

This rearrangement joins TRBV5-1 to TRBJ2-7, with D uncertain. From germline, CDR1 is SGHRS and CDR2 YFSETQ. The length of the CDR3 is 13 residues. V lost 2 bases and J 0 bases, leaving 6 bases between the germline ends. The CDR3 reads CASSLRSSYEQYF. CDR3 bases: TGCGCCAGCAGCTTACGGAGCTCCTACGAGCAGTACTTC. Complete variable domain (other parts from reference TRBV5-1 and TRBJ2-7): KAGVTQTPRYLIKTRGQQVTLSCSPISGHRSVSWYQQTPGQGLQFLFEYFSETQRNKGNFPGRFSGRQFSNSRSEMNVSTLELGDSALYLCASSLRSSYEQYFGPGTRLTVT.

V and J are TRBV7-2 and TRBJ2-4; 7 bases map to TRBD1. Germline CDR1 and CDR2: SGHTA and FQGNSA. V shed 5 bases, J shed 0 bases, and the junction held 4 bases outside the gene matches. The CDR3 has 15 residues. The CDR3 is CASSARDRAKNIQYF. The CDR3 region has the DNA TGTGCCAGCAGCGCCCGGGACAGAGCCAAAAACATTCAGTACTTC.

The J gene is TRBJ2-1, the V gene TRBV15; the D gene is possibly TRBD1 (6 bases). V shed 1 base and J shed 6 bases, with 13 bases lying between them. The V gene's germline CDR1 is LNHNV and CDR2 YYDKDF (reference sequence). The CDR3 totals 15 residues. The CDR3 nucleotides read TGTGCCACCAGCAGAGCTGGGCTCAGGGGCAATGAGCAGTTCTTC. Its translation is CATSRAGLRGNEQFF.

This clone was counted only a few times. The gene calls are TRBV11-3 and TRBJ2-1, with no clear D. The CDR3 sequence is 13 residues long. The germline CDR1 and CDR2 sequences are SGHNT and YENEEA. V was shortened by 2 bases and J by 6 bases, with 8 bases between the two germline ends. The CDR3 coding sequence is TGTGCCAGCAGCTTAATAGCCGGCAATGAGCAGTTCTTC. Its protein is CASSLIAGNEQFF.

V gene TRBV7-6 combines with J gene TRBJ2-1, with TRBD2 identical over 7 bases. CDR3 length: 16 amino acids. Germline lookup yields CDR1 SGHVS and CDR2 FNYEAQ. V lost 1 base and J lost 4; bases outside the gene matches: 7. This CDR3 reads CASSLGWAGVYNEQFF. CDR3 coding DNA: TGTGCCAGCAGCTTAGGGTGGGCGGGAGTTTACAATGAGCAGTTCTTC.

This chain joins TRBV19 and TRBJ1-4; 7 bases align to TRBD1. In germline, CDR1 is LNHDA, CDR2 SQIVND (reference sequence). With 7 bases clipped from V and 7 bases from J, the junction kept 6 bases outside the gene matches. The CDR3 covers 13 residues. CDR3 sequence (DNA): TGTGCCAGTATGGGGGACAGCCTTGAAAAACTGTTTTTT. Translated: CASMGDSLEKLFF. The variable domain in full, completed from reference TRBV19 and TRBJ1-4, reads DGGITQSPKYLFRKEGQNVTLSCEQNLNHDAMYWYRQDPGQGLRLIYYSQIVNDFQKGDIAEGYSVSREKKESFPLTVTSAQKNPTAFYLCASMGDSLEKLFFGSGTQLSVL.

This chain uses TRBV2 with TRBJ1-5; no definite D call. Germline V lookup: CDR1 SNHLY, CDR2 FYNNEI. The CDR3 runs 13 residues. V gave up 4 bases and J gave up 5 bases, with 9 bases separating them. CDR3 sequence: CASSVETHQPQHF. In DNA form, the CDR3 reads TGTGCCAGCAGTGTTGAGACACATCAGCCCCAGCATTTT.

The V call is TRBV6-5, the J call TRBJ2-7; D possibly corresponds to TRBD1 (6 bases). The V gene's germline CDR1 is MNHEY and CDR2 SVGAGI. CDR3 length: 14 amino acids. Trimming removed 6 bases at V and 0 bases at J, with 12 bases between. The CDR3 here is CASSIDRSSYEQYF. CDR3 in DNA: TGTGCCAGCAGCATCGACAGGAGCTCCTACGAGCAGTACTTC.

This chain uses TRBV5-1 with TRBJ1-5, with D possibly matching TRBD1 (5 bases). This CDR3 contains 14 residues. Germline assignment: CDR1 SGHRS and CDR2 YFSETQ. V shed 0 bases and J shed 4 bases, with 8 bases lying between them. CDR3 nucleotides: TGCGCCAGCAGCTTGGAGACAGCAAATCAGCCCCAGCATTTT. Its translation: CASSLETANQPQHF.

The chain is built from TRBV28 and TRBJ1-1, with TRBD1 identical over 8 bases. The CDR3 runs 14 residues. The ends lost 6 bases at V and 3 bases at J; junction bases unmatched: 6. Germline assignment: CDR1 MDHEN and CDR2 SYDVKM. CDR3 DNA sequence: TGTGCCAGCAGCCGGAACAGGGGGTACACTGAAGCTTTCTTT. It translates to CASSRNRGYTEAFF.

In this sample, this clone turned up a few times. The chain joins TRBV28 to TRBJ1-2; possible D gene TRBD1, 6 bases. V lost 6 bases, J lost 2 bases, and 10 bases lay in between. Germline loops: CDR1 MDHEN, CDR2 SYDVKM. CDR3 length equals 13 residues. Written as DNA, the CDR3 is TGTGCCAGCAGCCCAGGGGAGAACTATGGCTACACCTTC. This codes for CASSPGENYGYTF.

CDR3 in amino acids: CASSERRGQSTGELFF. The CDR3 nucleotides read TGTGCCAGCAGCGAAAGGAGGGGGCAGAGCACCGGGGAGCTGTTTTTT. The chain carries TRBV11-2 and TRBJ2-2; D is perhaps TRBD1 (7 bases). From germline, CDR1 is SGHAT and CDR2 FQNNGV. Trimming cost V 5 bases and J 4 bases, with 17 bases left between them. The CDR3 loop spans 16 amino acids.

This chain joins TRBV19 and TRBJ1-6, with D unclear. Germline CDR1 LNHDA, CDR2 SQIVND (reference sequence). This CDR3 has 15 amino acids. Trimming removed 5 bases from V and 10 bases from J, with 18 bases in between. The CDR3 region has the DNA TGTGCCAGTAGTCACGAGGGCGTAGAAGGATCACCCCTCCACTTT. Its translation: CASSHEGVEGSPLHF.

This chain joins TRBV29-1 and TRBJ1-4; D possibly corresponds to TRBD1 (5 bases). CDR1 SQVTM and CDR2 ANQGSEA come from the germline V gene. This CDR3 contains 13 residues. V gave up 7 bases and J gave up 7 bases, with 16 bases separating them. The CDR3 spells CSGKGANTEKLFF. As DNA, the CDR3 is TGCAGCGGTAAAGGGGCCAACACTGAAAAACTGTTTTTT.

The gene calls are TRBV6-5 and TRBJ1-4; D unresolved. V shed 1 base and J shed 8 bases, with 11 bases lying between them. CDR1 is MNHEY and CDR2 is SVGAGI in the germline V gene. The CDR3 covers 14 residues. The CDR3 region has the DNA TGTGCCAGCAGTTACTTACCCCGGGGAGAAAAACTGTTTTTT. Its translation is CASSYLPRGEKLFF.

The rearrangement links TRBV5-1 to TRBJ1-2; a possible D gene is TRBD1 (5 bases). Germline assignment: CDR1 SGHRS and CDR2 YFSETQ. The CDR3 covers 15 residues. The V end lost 2 bases, the J end lost 7 bases, and 18 bases lay between the germline ends. The CDR3, as DNA: TGCGCCAGCAGCTTAGGCGACAGTAGGAATGGTGGCTACACCTTC. Amino acid sequence: CASSLGDSRNGGYTF.

This clone was seen more than once but under ten times. This chain joins TRBV28 and TRBJ1-1; tentative D call: TRBD1 (6 bases). Germline V lookup: CDR1 MDHEN, CDR2 SYDVKM. Trimming left V 4 bases short and J 7 bases short, with 10 bases between. This CDR3 is built from 12 residues. The CDR3 nucleotides read TGTGCCAGCAGTTATACAGGGATTGAAGCTTTCTTT. Translating gives CASSYTGIEAFF.

Notes on this clone: The same CDR3 can be traced to other DNA sequences in this sample. The V and J genes are TRBV27 and TRBJ1-5, with TRBD1 as a possible D gene (5 bases). Looked up from germline, CDR1 is MNHEY and CDR2 is SMNVEV (reference sequence). The CDR3 loop spans 14 amino acids. The V end lost 5 bases, the J end lost 0 bases, and 8 bases lay between the germline ends. CDR3 protein: CASSPDSSNQPQHF. CDR3 coding DNA: TGTGCCAGCAGTCCTGACAGTAGCAATCAGCCCCAGCATTTT.